This TCR beta chain originates from a study of technical replicates of blood from a handful of donors. Only in-frame clones appear in the TCRdb table, and some are missing; sequencing was by immunoSEQ multiplex PCR. The repertoire includes about 73,000 clones, 93% of them detected once, and 0.2% to 0.3% sits in the top ten. The material sequenced was T cells isolated from PBMCs. This clonotype was obtained from a human donor in good health.

As DNA, the CDR3 is TGTGCCAGCACCAGATCGGGCGAGCAGTACTTC. It is translated as CASTRSGEQYF. This rearrangement joins TRBV27 to TRBJ2-7; D gene unclear. CDR1 and CDR2 from the germline V gene are MNHEY and SMNVEV (reference sequence). The ends were cut back, 7 bases at V and 6 bases at J, with 10 bases in the middle. The CDR3 totals 11 residues.